This TCR beta chain derives from a study of beta chain features in type 1 diabetes. Study-level findings and limits: Any HLA-type effect on TCRB rearrangement remained unresolved here. In all four CD4+ subsets, TCRB CDR3 length was significantly, moderately reduced in type 1 diabetes.

Expressed TCRB transcripts were sequenced, since all the RNA that had been isolated was reverse transcribed. The repertoire was sequenced with immunoSEQ multiplex PCR; TCRdb's copy has only in-frame clones and lacks some. The table shows under 300,000 clones, with around 7.8% occurring only once. As for this clone: Its cognate antigen is unknown.

The CDR3 loop spans 13 amino acids. Germline V lookup: CDR1 SEHNR, CDR2 FQNEAQ (reference sequence). The V end lost 1 base, the J end lost 4 bases, and 7 bases lay between the germline ends. Sequencing was performed on central memory CD4+ T cells from blood. This TCR was sampled from a woman under 30 in good health. The chain employs TRBV7-9 and TRBJ1-2; D ambiguous. The CDR3 DNA follows: TGTGCCAGCAGCTTAGAGGACGGCTATGGCTACACCTTC. This sequence encodes CASSLEDGYGYTF.